This TCR beta chain was observed in a study of blood T cell repertoires in COVID-19. The overall study: Collection of acute and convalescent COVID-19 samples took place in the United States, Italy and Spain. The cDNA or gDNA used as material had been derived from T cells, B-cell-depleted T cells, or PBMCs.

The V end was cut by 6 bases, the J end by 4 bases, with 18 bases between. Germline V gene sequence: CDR1 LNHNV, CDR2 YYDKDF (reference sequence). The CDR3 loop spans 15 amino acids. Authors' methods: Amplification with reference gene primers provided the estimates of nucleated cell counts. TCRdb's table, derived via immunoSEQ multiplex PCR, lists solely in-frame clones and lacks some. The V and J calls and clone size are taken from that table; D and trimming were inferred from the DNA. The sample lists 100,000 to 150,000 clones, roughly 82% seen once, with 5% to 6.5% in the top ten. The V gene is TRBV15, the J gene TRBJ2-5; tentatively, D is TRBD2 (6 bases). The sequenced material came from peripheral blood. The receptor was isolated from a human donor in a cohort sampled during active COVID-19. The CDR3 sequence is CATRDLRERVETQYF. The CDR3 bases are TGTGCCACCAGGGACCTACGGGAGAGGGTAGAGACCCAGTACTTC.